The present entry profiles one TCR beta chain with its context. What it binds is unknown. 13 Jbeta primers and 60 Vbeta primers were used for the PCR. Generated by immunoSEQ multiplex PCR, the TCRdb table keeps only in-frame clones and is missing some. The table includes 150,000 or so clones, roughly 73% detected once. The data were obtained in a study of cytomegalovirus exposure and HLA in healthy donors. Study observations and caveats: The authors later found TCR association rates varying by HLA locus, with DRB1 most and HLA-C fewest. After further analysis at a later stage, 15,000 to 20,000 TCR beta sequences were associated with HLA alleles at 0.05 false discovery rate.

The sample taken for sequencing was PBMCs. The sequence was collected from a female donor in good health and CMV-seronegative.

CDR3 region: CASSPPRRVNADTQYF. The CDR3 coding sequence is TGTGCCAGCAGCCCCCCACGTCGCGTTAATGCAGATACGCAGTATTTT. V is TRBV7-3 and J is TRBJ2-3; no firm D call. The CDR3 consists of 16 residues. V lost 5 bases, J lost 4 bases, and 19 bases lay in between. Germline assignment: CDR1 SGHTA and CDR2 FQGTGA.